This T cell receptor beta chain was sequenced during a study of blood T cells in healthy people across ages. V gave up 0 bases and J gave up 10 bases, with 10 bases separating them. Germline CDR1 SGHDN, CDR2 FVKESK. CDR3 length: 13 amino acids. Then a second PCR, running about 6 to 12 cycles, was carried out with a sample-barcoded 5' primer and a J-beta primer mix. TCRdb passed the 5' RACE reads through MiXCR, listing each CDR3 protein once. The sample includes roughly 1.6 million distinct CDR3 sequences, almost 35% of them seen just once. Sequenced sample: blood. The rearrangement joins TRBV14 to TRBJ2-1, with unresolved D. This sequence originates from a woman between 25 and 40 years old in good health. CDR3 sequence: CASSQDRLGEQFF. For the CDR3, the DNA is TGTGCCAGCAGCCAAGATCGTCTGGGGGAGCAGTTCTTC. Using reference TRBV14 and TRBJ2-1 for the parts outside the CDR3, the full variable domain is EAGVTQFPSHSVIEKGQTVTLRCDPISGHDNLYWYRRVMGKEIKFLLHFVKESKQDESGMPNNRFLAERTGGTYSTLKVQPAELEDSGVYFCASSQDRLGEQFFGPGTRLTVL.